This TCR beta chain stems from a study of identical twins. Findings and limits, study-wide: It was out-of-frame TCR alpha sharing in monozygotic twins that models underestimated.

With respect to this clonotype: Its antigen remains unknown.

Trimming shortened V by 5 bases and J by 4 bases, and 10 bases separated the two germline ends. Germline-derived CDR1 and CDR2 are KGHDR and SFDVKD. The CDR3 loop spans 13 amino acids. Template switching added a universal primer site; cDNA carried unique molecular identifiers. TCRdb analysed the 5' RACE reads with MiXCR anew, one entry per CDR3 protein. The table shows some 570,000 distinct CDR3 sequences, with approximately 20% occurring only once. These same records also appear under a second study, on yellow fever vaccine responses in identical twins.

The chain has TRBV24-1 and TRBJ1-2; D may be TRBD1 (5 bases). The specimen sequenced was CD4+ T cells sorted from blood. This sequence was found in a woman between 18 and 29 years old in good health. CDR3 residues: CATSGPDTYGYTF. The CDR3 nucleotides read TGTGCCACCAGTGGTCCGGACACCTATGGCTACACCTTC.